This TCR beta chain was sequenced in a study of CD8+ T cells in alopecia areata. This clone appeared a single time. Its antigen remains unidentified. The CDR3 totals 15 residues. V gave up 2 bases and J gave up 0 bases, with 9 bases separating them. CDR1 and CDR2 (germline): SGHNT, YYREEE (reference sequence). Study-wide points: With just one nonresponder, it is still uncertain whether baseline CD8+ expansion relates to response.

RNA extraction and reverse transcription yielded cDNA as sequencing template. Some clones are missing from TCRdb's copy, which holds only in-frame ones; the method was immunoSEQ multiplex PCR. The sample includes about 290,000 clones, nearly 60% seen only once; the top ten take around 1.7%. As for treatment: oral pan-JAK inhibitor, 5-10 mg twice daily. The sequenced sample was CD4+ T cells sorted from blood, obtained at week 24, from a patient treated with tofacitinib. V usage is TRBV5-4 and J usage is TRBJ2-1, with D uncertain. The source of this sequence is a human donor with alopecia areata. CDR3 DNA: TGTGCCAGCAGCTTTCAGTATAGCTCCTACAATGAGCAGTTCTTC. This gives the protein CASSFQYSSYNEQFF.